Below, 11 T cell receptor beta chains from the same sample are listed, as sequenced in a study of shared clonotypes between healthy human individuals. TCRdb keeps only in-frame clones here, not all; method: immunoSEQ multiplex PCR. The sample includes about 2 million clones, roughly 94% of them seen just once. Sequences were obtained from naive CD4+ T cells sorted from blood. Regarding subset: CD45RA+ positively selected. The receptors originated from a man between 18 and 35 years old in good health.

This sequence joins TRBV27 and TRBJ2-7, with 9 bases identical to TRBD1. Germline values: CDR1 MNHEY, CDR2 SMNVEV (reference sequence). The CDR3 runs to 14 residues. V lost 4 bases and J lost 2; bases outside the gene matches: 3. In DNA form, the CDR3 reads TGTGCCAGCAGTTCACGGACAGGGGCCTACGAGCAGTACTTC. This codes for CASSSRTGAYEQYF.

The chain has TRBV5-1 and TRBJ2-7; D gene unclear. Germline assignment: CDR1 SGHRS and CDR2 YFSETQ. The CDR3 is 14 amino acids. Trimming stripped 2 bases from V and 5 bases from J, with 14 bases between. The chain's CDR3 is CASSFLATLDEQYF. CDR3 nucleotides: TGCGCCAGCAGCTTCCTCGCTACACTCGACGAGCAGTACTTC. Full variable domain (rest looked up from reference TRBV5-1 and TRBJ2-7): KAGVTQTPRYLIKTRGQQVTLSCSPISGHRSVSWYQQTPGQGLQFLFEYFSETQRNKGNFPGRFSGRQFSNSRSEMNVSTLELGDSALYLCASSFLATLDEQYFGPGTRLTVT.

This clone occurred once. The chain couples TRBV6-5 to TRBJ2-5, with 10 bases that match TRBD1. Germline V CDR1 and CDR2: MNHEY, SVGAGI. V lost 8 bases to trimming and J lost 5 bases; unmatched junction nucleotides: 8. The CDR3 consists of 14 residues. DNA of the CDR3: TGTGCCAGCTCCAGAGGGACAGGGGAGGAGACCCAGTACTTC. Translating it yields CASSRGTGEETQYF.

This chain uses TRBV25-1 with TRBJ2-3; the match to TRBD1 covers 7 bases. The V segment lost 4 bases and the J segment 5 bases; nucleotides outside the gene matches: 3. CDR3 length: 13 residues. Germline V gene sequence: CDR1 MGHDK, CDR2 SYGVNS. Here the CDR3 DNA reads TGTGCCAGCAGTGTACAGGGGTTAGATACGCAGTATTTT. Protein sequence: CASSVQGLDTQYF.

As regards this clone: Other DNA sequences in this specimen translate into the identical CDR3. The DNA of the CDR3 is TGTGCCAGCAGTCCTGACAGGAACTATGGCTACACCTTC. This encodes CASSPDRNYGYTF. The chain recombines TRBV7-2 with TRBJ1-2; the D gene is possibly TRBD1 (6 bases). Germline CDR1 reads SGHTA; CDR2 reads FQGNSA. V shed 6 bases and J shed 2 bases, with 10 bases lying between them. The CDR3 is 13 residues long.

The chain recombines TRBV11-1 with TRBJ2-7; D perhaps matches TRBD1 (5 bases). This CDR3 has 12 residues. Trimming shortened V by 5 bases and J by 4 bases, and 9 bases separated the two germline ends. Germline CDR1 and CDR2: SGHAT and FQDESV (reference sequence). CDR3 nucleotide sequence: TGTGCCAGCAGCGCGCAGGGTTACGAGCAGTACTTC. It translates to CASSAQGYEQYF. The complete variable domain, with remaining parts taken from reference TRBV11-1 and TRBJ2-7, reads EAEVAQSPRYKITEKSQAVAFWCDPISGHATLYWYRQILGQGPELLVQFQDESVVDDSQLPKDRFSAERLKGVDSTLKIQPAELGDSAMYLCASSAQGYEQYFGPGTRLTVT.

With regard to this clone: Different DNA sequences within this sample yield the same CDR3. The genes are TRBV11-1 and TRBJ2-5, with unresolved D. This CDR3 is built from 13 residues. Deletions cut 1 base from V and 5 bases from J, with 8 bases between. Germline V CDR1 and CDR2: SGHAT, FQDESV (reference sequence). CDR3 in DNA: TGTGCCAGCAGCTTAGGCCAACGGGAGACCCAGTACTTC. Amino acids: CASSLGQRETQYF.

This chain links TRBV21-1 with TRBJ1-5; the D segment call TRBD1 is taken from the table without a DNA check. TRBV21-1 is a pseudogene locus. CDR3 length equals 18 residues. The CDR3 region has the DNA TGTGCCAGCAGCGGACAGGGGATATATTTGAGGAGCAATCAGCCCCAGCATTTT. This sequence encodes CASSGQGIYLRSNQPQHF.

The chain is built from TRBV6-1 and TRBJ1-1; D perhaps matches TRBD1 (5 bases). CDR3 size: 15 residues. Trimming pared 4 bases from V and 10 bases from J, leaving 22 bases between. CDR1 is MNHNS and CDR2 is SASEGT in the germline V gene. The CDR3 region is CASSVEGARPSAAFF. CDR3 bases: TGTGCCAGCAGTGTCGAAGGGGCTAGGCCATCGGCAGCTTTCTTT.

The rearrangement uses TRBV6-1 and TRBJ1-5; 7 nucleotides match TRBD1. The CDR3 covers 19 residues. The germline CDR1 and CDR2 sequences are MNHNS and SASEGT. With 6 bases clipped from V and 6 bases from J, the junction kept 23 bases outside the gene matches. This CDR3 reads CASSEPDRLKVGVGQPQHF. The CDR3 coding sequence is TGTGCCAGCAGCGAACCGGACAGGTTGAAAGTAGGGGTCGGTCAGCCCCAGCATTTT.

Comment on this clone: The junction departs from germline at one end; a sequencing error may be responsible. V and J are TRBV15 and TRBJ2-7, with D possibly called TRBD1 or TRBD2 (5 bases each). The CDR3 has 18 amino acids. From germline, CDR1 is LNHNV and CDR2 YYDKDF (reference sequence). CDR3 DNA: TGTGCCACCAGGAGAGGAGGCCGCATGGGGCAACCGACCGACGAGCAGTACTTC. This sequence encodes CATRRGGRMGQPTDEQYF. Together with reference TRBV15 and TRBJ2-7, the CDR3 gives the full variable domain: DAMVIQNPRYQVTQFGKPVTLSCSQTLNHNVMYWYQQKSSQAPKLLFHYYDKDFNNEADTPDNFQSRRPNTSFCFLDIRSPGLGDTAMYLCATRRGGRMGQPTDEQYFGPGTRLTVT.